The T cell receptor (beta chain) under discussion was sequenced for a study of blood T cells in healthy people across ages. A second PCR, run for roughly 7 to 11 cycles, used a sample-barcoded 5' primer plus a J-beta primer mix. With 12 random nucleotides, a template-switch adaptor tagged each individual cDNA molecule. TCRdb reprocessed the 5' RACE reads via MiXCR and lists one record per CDR3 protein. Found here are approximately 800,000 distinct CDR3 sequences, 30% to 45% of them singletons; the top ten hold under 15%. The people who gave samples were healthy Caucasians from Russia, aged roughly 6 to 90. Isolation yielded PBMCs, at least 6 million per sample, in every case. Samples each had at least 5 micrograms of total RNA extracted. The table lists this clonotype with a few counts. Sequencing input: blood. The TCR comes from a man aged 18-30 years in good health.

The CDR3 is CASSPTGSHVEQYF. Written as DNA, the CDR3 is TGTGCCAGCAGTCCGACAGGGTCACACGTCGAGCAGTACTTC. The chain is built from TRBV27 and TRBJ2-7; 7 bases map to TRBD1. This CDR3 spans 14 amino acids. Germline CDR1 and CDR2: MNHEY and SMNVEV (reference sequence). The ends lost 5 bases at V and 6 bases at J; junction bases unmatched: 10.